This is a list of T cell receptor beta chains from one sample in a study of CD8 T cells in ankylosing spondylitis. TCRdb redid the calling of the 5' RACE reads with MiXCR, one entry per CDR3 protein. The sample lists around 340,000 distinct CDR3 sequences; roughly 20% were seen once. The specimen was blood, either unsorted or a sorted T cell fraction (not recorded which). The receptors originated from a male donor with ankylosing spondylitis or in good health (not recorded which). Both conserved end residues are part of each CDR3. D genes are given only for firm matches. The size entry is marked missing in some rows and otherwise reads once, few, many or a size class.

once	TRBD2	TRBJ2-3	TRBV5-6	CASSLGLAEDTQYF	TGTGCCAGCAGCCTAGGACTAGCTGAAGATACGCAGTATTTT
few	TRBD2	TRBJ2-3	TRBV29-1	CSVWGLSGTSTDTQYF	TGCAGCGTCTGGGGGCTTAGCGGGACAAGCACAGATACGCAGTATTTT
.	.	TRBJ2-1	TRBV4-2	CASSQIRTEYNEQFF	TGTGCCAGCAGCCAGATACGAACAGAATACAATGAGCAGTTCTTC
.	TRBD1	TRBJ2-7	TRBV29-1	CSVGTGANEQYF	TGCAGCGTTGGGACAGGGGCCAACGAGCAGTACTTC
.	TRBD1	TRBJ2-6	TRBV7-9	CASSPTGGAGANVLTF	TGTGCCAGCAGCCCTACAGGGGGCGCCGGGGCCAACGTCCTGACTTTC
.	.	TRBJ2-2	TRBV6-5	CASSSLDATGELFF	TGTGCCAGCAGTTCACTCGACGCGACCGGGGAGCTGTTTTTT
.	.	TRBJ2-1	TRBV12-3/TRBV12-4	CASEGGTGASGEQFF	TGTGCCAGTGAGGGGGGGACGGGGGCAAGCGGTGAGCAGTTCTTC
.	TRBD1	TRBJ2-7	TRBV29-1	CSVEDDRGTYEQYF	TGCAGCGTTGAAGACGACAGGGGGACCTACGAGCAGTACTTC
few	TRBD1	TRBJ2-7	TRBV7-9	CASSIRTGMGEQYF	TGTGCCAGCAGCATACGGACAGGGATGGGCGAGCAGTACTTC
.	.	TRBJ2-5	TRBV9	CASSVFSVRPKETQYF	TGTGCCAGCAGCGTATTCAGCGTAAGGCCCAAAGAGACCCAGTACTTC
few	.	TRBJ2-2	TRBV6-5	CASSYSSWPVPGELFF	TGTGCCAGCAGTTACTCTAGCTGGCCAGTGCCCGGGGAGCTGTTTTTT
.	.	TRBJ2-7	TRBV4-1	CASSQAAGSSYEQYF	TGCGCCAGCAGCCAAGCCGCCGGGAGCTCCTACGAGCAGTACTTC
few	.	TRBJ2-2	TRBV20-1	CSATLRLTGELFF	TGCAGTGCTACTCTCAGACTCACCGGGGAGCTGTTTTTT
.	.	TRBJ1-1	TRBV7-9	CASSPQGVNTEAFF	TGTGCCAGCAGCCCACAGGGAGTTAACACTGAAGCTTTCTTT
few	.	TRBJ2-3	TRBV4-1	CASIGEGPDTQYF	TGCGCCAGCATAGGAGAGGGTCCAGATACGCAGTATTTT
.	TRBD2	TRBJ2-7	TRBV9	CANPPQAGGLYEQYF	TGTGCCAACCCTCCACAAGCGGGGGGGCTATACGAGCAGTACTTC
few	.	TRBJ2-7	TRBV12-3/TRBV12-4	CASSLGPGTGQYF	TGTGCCAGCAGTTTAGGCCCCGGCACCGGGCAGTACTTC
.	.	TRBJ2-3	TRBV24-1	CATSMGPKADTQYF	TGTGCCACCAGTATGGGCCCTAAAGCAGATACGCAGTATTTT
few	.	TRBJ2-2	TRBV10-2	CASVGSTGELFF	TGCGCCAGCGTGGGGTCCACCGGGGAGCTGTTTTTT
few	.	TRBJ2-7	TRBV20-1	CSALGVNLPYEQYF	TGCAGTGCGTTGGGGGTCAACCTCCCCTACGAGCAGTACTTC
.	TRBD1	TRBJ2-2	TRBV6-2/TRBV6-3	CASSYIGGQGGGELFF	TGTGCCAGCAGTTACATTGGTGGACAGGGGGGCGGGGAGCTGTTTTTT
.	.	TRBJ2-3	TRBV12-3/TRBV12-4	CASSWGAGRGSTDTQYF	TGTGCCAGCAGTTGGGGGGCGGGGCGGGGTAGCACAGATACGCAGTATTTT
.	TRBD1	TRBJ2-1	TRBV4-1	CASSQEGSQGASNEQFF	TGCGCCAGCAGCCAAGAAGGGAGCCAGGGGGCCAGTAATGAGCAGTTCTTC
few	.	TRBJ2-5	TRBV12-3/TRBV12-4	CASSLSRGAGETQYF	TGTGCCAGCAGTTTAAGTCGGGGGGCAGGAGAGACCCAGTACTTC
few	TRBD1	TRBJ1-4	TRBV7-6	CASSALTGGFGKLFF	TGTGCCAGCAGCGCTCTGACAGGGGGCTTCGGAAAACTGTTTTTT
.	.	TRBJ2-3	TRBV12-5	CASGLVLRGTDTQYF	TGTGCTAGTGGTTTGGTATTGCGGGGCACAGATACGCAGTATTTT